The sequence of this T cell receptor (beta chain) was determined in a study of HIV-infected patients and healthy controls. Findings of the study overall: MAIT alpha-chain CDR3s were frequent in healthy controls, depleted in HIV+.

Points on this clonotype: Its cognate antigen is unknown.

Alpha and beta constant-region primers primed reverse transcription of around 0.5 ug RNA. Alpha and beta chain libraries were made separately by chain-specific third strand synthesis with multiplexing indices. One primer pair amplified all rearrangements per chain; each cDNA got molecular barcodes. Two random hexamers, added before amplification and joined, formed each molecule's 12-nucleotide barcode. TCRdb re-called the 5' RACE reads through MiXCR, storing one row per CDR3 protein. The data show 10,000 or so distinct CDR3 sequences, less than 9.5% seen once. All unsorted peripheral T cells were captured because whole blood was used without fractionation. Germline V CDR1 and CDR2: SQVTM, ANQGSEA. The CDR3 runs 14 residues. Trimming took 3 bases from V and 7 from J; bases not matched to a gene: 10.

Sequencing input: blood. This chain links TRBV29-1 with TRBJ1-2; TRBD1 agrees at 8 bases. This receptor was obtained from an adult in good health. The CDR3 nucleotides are TGCAGCGTTGACGCTCCGGACAGGGATACTGGCTACACCTTC. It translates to CSVDAPDRDTGYTF.